One T cell receptor (beta chain) is described in this entry. What it binds is not known. J gave up 4 bases and V 7 bases, and 10 bases lay outside the gene matches. CDR1 is SGHVS, CDR2 FQNEAQ, per germline. The CDR3 spans 15 residues. This specimen comes from a study of T cells in Graves' hyperthyroidism and ophthalmopathy. Study-level findings and limits: Ophthalmopathy, which appeared later, was predicted by the model a median 6.5 months before onset. Stable hyperthyroidism was told apart from ophthalmopathy by a model built on 13 V-J features.

Amplified TCR beta CDR3 regions derived from RNA transcripts. The HTBI primer set was used in a first-round RT-PCR of the TCR CDR3. Each CDR3 protein gets one entry after TCRdb re-called the multiplex PCR reads with MiXCR. The sample lists nearly 750,000 distinct CDR3 sequences, roughly 32% occurring once. The receptor was isolated from a woman aged 40 to 49 with Graves' hyperthyroidism. The sequencing input was blood. J is TRBJ1-5 and V is TRBV7-8, with 7 bases lining up with TRBD1. CDR3 residues: CASNPMGQHNQPQHF. The CDR3 bases are TGTGCCAGCAACCCGATGGGACAGCATAATCAGCCCCAGCATTTT.